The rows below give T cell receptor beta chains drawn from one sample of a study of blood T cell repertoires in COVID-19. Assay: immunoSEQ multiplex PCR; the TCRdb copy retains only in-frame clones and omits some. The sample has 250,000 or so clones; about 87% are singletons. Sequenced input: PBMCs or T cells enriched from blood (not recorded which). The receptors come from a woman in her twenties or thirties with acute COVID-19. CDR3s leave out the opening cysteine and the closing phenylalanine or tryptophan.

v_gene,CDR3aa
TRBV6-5,ASGLLTDTQY
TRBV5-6,ASSRTSGGTAYNEQF
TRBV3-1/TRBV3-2,ASSHTSNEQF
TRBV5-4,ASRPAGGSLYNEQF
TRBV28,ASSFPKGQASYEQY
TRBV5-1,ASSLEGTDNQPQH
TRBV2,ASTWDYSYEQY
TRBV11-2,ASSLLQGVGHAF
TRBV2,ASSLQGDFTEAF
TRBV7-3,ASSLQPGGVYNEQF
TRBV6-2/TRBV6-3,ASSYNPGQGSGELF
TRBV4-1,ASSQDPAYNEQF
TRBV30,AWSVLAGVDTQY
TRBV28,ASSLLTGAYSNQPQH
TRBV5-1,ASSLEGLALDTQY
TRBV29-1,SVVPRTGDRAYEQY
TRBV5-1,ASSFSGAYNEQF
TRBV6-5,ASSQTGGPEKLF
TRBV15,ATSSYPTGMNTGELF
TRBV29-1,SVGLAREQF
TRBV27,ASSSTSGMY
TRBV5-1,ASSADRGHYEQF
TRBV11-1,ASSLDQGSDTQY
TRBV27,ASSLAGQGWGLAGDYNEQF
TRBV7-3,ASSLTAGGTDTQY
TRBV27,ASSQYPPGMTDTQY
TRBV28,ASIPPGGAGEVYGYT
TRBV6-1,ASSEGQGNYGYT
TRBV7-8,ASSLSTAGTADTQY
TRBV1,TSSDRGRDRGFCGANVLT
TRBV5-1,ASSFGYTDEQY
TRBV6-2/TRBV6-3,ASSFGQGRSPLH
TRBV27,ASSGPYNSPLH
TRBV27,ASSTRGSGELF
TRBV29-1,SVEVGLGAAEQY
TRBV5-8,ASLKRERNQPQH
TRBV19,ASSTGAGSYGYT
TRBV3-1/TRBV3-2,ASSHGAGGRVYT
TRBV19,ASRHQPGLNNEQF
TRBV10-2,ASVLDTGDTEAF
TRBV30,AWSFLSSYNEQF
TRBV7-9,ASSLPDRSSYEQY
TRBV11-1,ASSLRPDSPSYEQY
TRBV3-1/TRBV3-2,ASSRRLAGGSPSTDTQY
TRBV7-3,ASSYGQNTEAF
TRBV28,ASSNLALPQGGKLF
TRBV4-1,ASSLSGKQPQH
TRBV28,ASRPDRDAGELF
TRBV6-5,ASSYLGEREDNEQF
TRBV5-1,ASSLNGRALFTAGANVLT
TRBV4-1,ASSQDLNKRGPTYEQY